These 6 T cell receptor beta chains were all obtained from the same sample, sequenced in a study of Ad26.COV2.S vaccination and SARS-CoV-2 variants. Specified treatment: 19 received Ad26.COV2.S at low or high dose, single or two shots; 5 received placebo; per-sample allocation not given. On day 63 after the first injection, vaccine and placebo recipients gave samples. The data were produced by immunoSEQ multiplex PCR, yet TCRdb's version contains in-frame clones alone and is incomplete. Here the sample spans hundreds of thousands of clones, approximately 90% being singletons. Sequenced here: peripheral blood, sampled in a trial of Ad26.COV2.S vaccine versus placebo. The receptors come from a person aged 18-65 years who received the Ad26.COV2.S COVID-19 vaccine or a placebo.

The gene calls are TRBV21-1 and TRBJ2-4; the table assigns TRBD1, which was not confirmed against the DNA. TRBV21-1 is an annotated pseudogene. The CDR3 totals 16 residues. CDR3 in DNA: TGTGCCAGCAGCAACCGGGACAGGGGGGCCAAAAACATTCAGTACTTC. It specifies CASSNRDRGAKNIQYF.

This chain joins TRBV7-2 and TRBJ2-3; TRBD2 agrees at 11 bases. V gave up 2 bases and J gave up 2 bases; unmatched junction bases: 9. Germline values: CDR1 SGHTA, CDR2 FQGNSA. There are 18 residues in the CDR3. CDR3 DNA sequence: TGTGCCAGCAGCTTATTCCTAGCGGGAGGCCGTGTCACAGATACGCAGTATTTT. This translates into CASSLFLAGGRVTDTQYF.

This sequence joins TRBV28 and TRBJ1-4; D may be TRBD1 (6 bases). V was shortened by 8 bases and J by 4 bases, with 17 bases between the two germline ends. The germline V gene has CDR1 MDHEN and CDR2 SYDVKM. The CDR3 length is 15 residues. CDR3 sequence reads: CASHDNQGYNEKLFF. The CDR3 coding sequence is TGTGCCAGCCACGACAATCAGGGGTATAATGAAAAACTGTTTTTT.

J is TRBJ2-3 and V is TRBV5-1; 13 nucleotides match TRBD2. Germline trimming cut 0 bases from V and 2 bases from J; bases unmatched to any gene: 6. This CDR3 comprises 18 residues. The germline V gene has CDR1 SGHRS and CDR2 YFSETQ. In DNA, the CDR3 is TGCGCCAGCAGCTTGGACTTACTAGCGGGAGGGTACACAGATACGCAGTATTTT. Amino acids: CASSLDLLAGGYTDTQYF.

The chain is built from TRBV4-1 and TRBJ2-2; 12 bases map to TRBD1. CDR1 and CDR2 (germline): MGHRA, YSYEKL. Germline trimming cut 1 base from V and 5 bases from J; bases unmatched to any gene: 5. This CDR3 comprises 17 residues. The CDR3: CASSQGGQGADTGELFF. In nucleotides, the CDR3 is TGCGCCAGCAGCCAAGGGGGACAGGGGGCGGATACCGGGGAGCTGTTTTTT.

This clone was picked up a small number of times. The V gene is TRBV6-2 or TRBV6-3, the J gene TRBJ2-5; either TRBD1 or TRBD2 may fit D (5 bases each). This CDR3 is built from 17 residues. Trimming removed 5 bases at V and 2 bases at J, with 21 bases between. The germline CDR1 and CDR2 sequences are MNHEY and SVGEGT. CDR3 in DNA: TGTGCCAGCAGTAGACGGTGGAGCGGACAAATACAAGAGACCCAGTACTTC. The encoded protein is CASSRRWSGQIQETQYF.